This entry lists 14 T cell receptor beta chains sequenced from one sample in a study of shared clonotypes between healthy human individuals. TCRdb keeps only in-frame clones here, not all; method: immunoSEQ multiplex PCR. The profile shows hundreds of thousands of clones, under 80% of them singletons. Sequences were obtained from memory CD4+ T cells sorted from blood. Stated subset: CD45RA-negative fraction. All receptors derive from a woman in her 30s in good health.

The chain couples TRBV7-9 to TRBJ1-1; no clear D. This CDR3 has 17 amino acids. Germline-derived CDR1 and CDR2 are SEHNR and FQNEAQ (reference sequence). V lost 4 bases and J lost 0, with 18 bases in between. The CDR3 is CASSSGWRASMNTEAFF. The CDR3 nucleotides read TGTGCCAGCAGCTCTGGATGGAGGGCCTCAATGAACACTGAAGCTTTCTTT.

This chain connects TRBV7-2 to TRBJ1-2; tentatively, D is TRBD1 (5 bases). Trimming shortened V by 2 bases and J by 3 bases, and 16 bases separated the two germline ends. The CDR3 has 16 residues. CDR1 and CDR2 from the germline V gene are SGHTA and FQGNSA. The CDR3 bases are TGTGCCAGCAGCTTACATATGACAGACATCTACTATGGCTACACCTTC. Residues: CASSLHMTDIYYGYTF.

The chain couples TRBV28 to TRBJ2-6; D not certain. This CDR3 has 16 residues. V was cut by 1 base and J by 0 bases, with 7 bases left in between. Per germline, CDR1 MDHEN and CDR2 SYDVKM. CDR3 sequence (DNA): TGTGCCAGCAGTTTATATAAGGGCTCTGGGGCCAACGTCCTGACTTTC. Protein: CASSLYKGSGANVLTF. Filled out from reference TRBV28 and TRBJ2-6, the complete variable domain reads DVKVTQSSRYLVKRTGEKVFLECVQDMDHENMFWYRQDPGLGLRLIYFSYDVKMKEKGDIPEGYSVSREKKERFSLILESASTNQTSMYLCASSLYKGSGANVLTFGAGSRLTVL.

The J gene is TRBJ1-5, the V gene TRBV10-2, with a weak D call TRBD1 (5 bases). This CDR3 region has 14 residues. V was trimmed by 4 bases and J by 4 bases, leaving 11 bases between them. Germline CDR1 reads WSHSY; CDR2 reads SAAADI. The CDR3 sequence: CASSVGEGNQPQHF. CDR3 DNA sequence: TGCGCCAGCAGTGTGGGGGAAGGGAATCAGCCCCAGCATTTT.

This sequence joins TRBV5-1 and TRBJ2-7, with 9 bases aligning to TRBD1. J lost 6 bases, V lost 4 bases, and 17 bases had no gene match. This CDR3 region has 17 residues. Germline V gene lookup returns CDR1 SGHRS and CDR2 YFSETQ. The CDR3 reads CASSLEGQGNVGSEQYF. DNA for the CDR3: TGCGCCAGCAGCCTAGAGGGACAGGGAAACGTTGGTTCCGAGCAGTACTTC. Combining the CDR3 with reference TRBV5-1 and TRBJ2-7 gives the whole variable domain KAGVTQTPRYLIKTRGQQVTLSCSPISGHRSVSWYQQTPGQGLQFLFEYFSETQRNKGNFPGRFSGRQFSNSRSEMNVSTLELGDSALYLCASSLEGQGNVGSEQYFGPGTRLTVT.

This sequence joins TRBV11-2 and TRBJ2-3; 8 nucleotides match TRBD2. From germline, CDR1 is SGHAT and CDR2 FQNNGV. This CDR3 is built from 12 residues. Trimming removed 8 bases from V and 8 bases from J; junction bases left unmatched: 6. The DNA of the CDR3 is TGTGCCAGCTACGGGGGGGGAGGTACGCAGTATTTT. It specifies CASYGGGGTQYF.

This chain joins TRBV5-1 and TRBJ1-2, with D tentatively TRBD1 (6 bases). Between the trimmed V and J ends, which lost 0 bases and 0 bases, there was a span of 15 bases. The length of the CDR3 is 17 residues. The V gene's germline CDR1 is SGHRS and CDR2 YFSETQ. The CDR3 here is CASSLGARGLSNYGYTF. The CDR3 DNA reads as TGCGCCAGCAGCTTGGGGGCCAGGGGCCTCTCTAACTATGGCTACACCTTC. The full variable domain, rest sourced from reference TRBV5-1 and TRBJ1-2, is KAGVTQTPRYLIKTRGQQVTLSCSPISGHRSVSWYQQTPGQGLQFLFEYFSETQRNKGNFPGRFSGRQFSNSRSEMNVSTLELGDSALYLCASSLGARGLSNYGYTFGSGTRLTVV.

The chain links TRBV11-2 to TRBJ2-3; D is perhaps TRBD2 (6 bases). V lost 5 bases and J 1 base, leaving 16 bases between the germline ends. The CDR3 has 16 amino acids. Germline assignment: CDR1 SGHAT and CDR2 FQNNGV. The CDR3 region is CASSPRWASGTDTQYF. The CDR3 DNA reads TGTGCCAGCAGCCCCCGTTGGGCTAGCGGCACAGATACGCAGTATTTT.

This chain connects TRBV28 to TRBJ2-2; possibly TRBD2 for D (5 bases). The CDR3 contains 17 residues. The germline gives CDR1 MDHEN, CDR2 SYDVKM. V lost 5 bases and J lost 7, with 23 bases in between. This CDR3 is CASSVLRTDSPHGELFF. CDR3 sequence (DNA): TGTGCCAGCAGTGTACTCCGGACGGACTCCCCACACGGGGAGCTGTTTTTT.

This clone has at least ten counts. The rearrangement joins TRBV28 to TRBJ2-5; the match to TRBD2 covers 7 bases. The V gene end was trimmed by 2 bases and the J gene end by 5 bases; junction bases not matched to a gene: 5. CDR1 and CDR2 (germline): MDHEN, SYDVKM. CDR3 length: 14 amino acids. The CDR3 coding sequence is TGTGCCAGCAGTTTAATATCCGGGAGGGAGACCCAGTACTTC. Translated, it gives CASSLISGRETQYF. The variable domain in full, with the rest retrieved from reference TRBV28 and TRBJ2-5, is DVKVTQSSRYLVKRTGEKVFLECVQDMDHENMFWYRQDPGLGLRLIYFSYDVKMKEKGDIPEGYSVSREKKERFSLILESASTNQTSMYLCASSLISGRETQYFGPGTRLLVL.

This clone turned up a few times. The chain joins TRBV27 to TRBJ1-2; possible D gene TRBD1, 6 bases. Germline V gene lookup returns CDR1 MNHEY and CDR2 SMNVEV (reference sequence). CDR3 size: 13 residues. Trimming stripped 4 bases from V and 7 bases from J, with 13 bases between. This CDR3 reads CASSYNQGFGYTF. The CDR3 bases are TGTGCCAGCAGTTATAATCAGGGGTTTGGCTACACCTTC.

In nucleotides, the CDR3 is TGTGCCACCCTTACTAGCGGGTACAATGAGCAGTTCTTC. Translation: CATLTSGYNEQFF. The V and J genes are TRBV10-3 and TRBJ2-1; 9 positions match TRBD2. The CDR3 is 13 residues long. Trimming at V came to 10 bases and at J to 4 bases, leaving 5 bases not matched to a gene. From germline, CDR1 is ENHRY and CDR2 SYGVKD.

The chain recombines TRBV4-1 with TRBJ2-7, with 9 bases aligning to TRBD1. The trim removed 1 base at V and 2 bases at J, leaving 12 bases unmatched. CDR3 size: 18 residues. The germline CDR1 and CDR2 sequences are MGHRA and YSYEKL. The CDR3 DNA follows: TGCGCCAGCAGCCAAGCGGACAGGGGCTACGGGTTAACCTACGAGCAGTACTTC. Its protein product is CASSQADRGYGLTYEQYF.

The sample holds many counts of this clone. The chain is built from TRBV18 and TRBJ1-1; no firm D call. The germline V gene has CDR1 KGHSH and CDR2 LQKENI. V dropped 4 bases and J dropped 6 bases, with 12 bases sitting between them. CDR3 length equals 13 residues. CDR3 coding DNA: TGTGCCAGCTCACTCAACGGTCAGTCTGAAGCTTTCTTT. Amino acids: CASSLNGQSEAFF.